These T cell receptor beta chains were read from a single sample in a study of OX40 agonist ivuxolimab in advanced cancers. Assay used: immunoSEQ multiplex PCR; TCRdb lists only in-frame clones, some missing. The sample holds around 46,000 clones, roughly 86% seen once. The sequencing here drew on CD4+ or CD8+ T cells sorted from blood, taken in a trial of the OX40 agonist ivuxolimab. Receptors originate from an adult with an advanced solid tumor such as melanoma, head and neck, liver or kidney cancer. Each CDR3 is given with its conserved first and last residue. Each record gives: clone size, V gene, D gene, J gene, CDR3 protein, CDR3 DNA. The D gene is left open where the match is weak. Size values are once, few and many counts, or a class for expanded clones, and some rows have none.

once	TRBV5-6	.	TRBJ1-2	CASSVGADYGYTF	TGTGCCAGCAGCGTCGGGGCGGACTATGGCTACACCTTC
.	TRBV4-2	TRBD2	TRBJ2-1	CASSQAGGPHNEQFF	TGTGCCAGCAGCCAAGCGGGGGGGCCCCACAATGAGCAGTTCTTC
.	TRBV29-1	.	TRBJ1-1	CSTRGAFTEAFF	TGCAGCACCCGGGGGGCGTTCACTGAAGCTTTCTTT
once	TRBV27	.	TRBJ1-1	CASSLASGHAEAFF	TGTGCCAGCAGTTTGGCTTCGGGACACGCTGAAGCTTTCTTT
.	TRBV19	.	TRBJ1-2	CATHDMGGADYGYTF	TGTGCCACCCACGATATGGGGGGCGCAGACTATGGCTACACCTTC
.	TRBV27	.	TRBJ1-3	CASSFIGSGNTIYF	TGTGCCAGCAGTTTCATAGGGTCTGGAAACACCATATATTTT
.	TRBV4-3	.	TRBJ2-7	CASSQGTGVYEQYF	TGCGCCAGCAGCCAAGGAACAGGAGTCTACGAGCAGTACTTC
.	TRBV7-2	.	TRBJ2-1	CASSLASDGSYNEQFF	TGTGCCAGCAGCTTAGCCAGCGACGGCTCCTACAATGAGCAGTTCTTC
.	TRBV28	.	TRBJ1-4	CASSFLLGGRNEKLFF	TGTGCCAGCAGTTTCCTTTTGGGGGGGAGAAATGAAAAACTGTTTTTT
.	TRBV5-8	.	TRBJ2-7	CASSFWQSNEQYF	TGTGCCAGCAGCTTTTGGCAGTCCAACGAGCAGTACTTC
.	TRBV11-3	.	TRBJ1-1	CASSLGQGLNTEAFF	TGTGCCAGCAGCTTAGGGCAGGGCCTGAACACTGAAGCTTTCTTT
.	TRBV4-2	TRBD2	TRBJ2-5	CASSQDADPGLAVWQTQYF	TGTGCCAGCAGCCAAGACGCCGATCCGGGACTAGCCGTTTGGCAGACCCAGTACTTC
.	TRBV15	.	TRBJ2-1	CATSLGGEGNEQFF	TGTGCCACCAGCTTAGGGGGGGAGGGCAATGAGCAGTTCTTC
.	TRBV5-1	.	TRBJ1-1	CASSLRGGSRNTEAFF	TGCGCCAGCAGCTTGAGGGGGGGCAGTAGGAACACTGAAGCTTTCTTT
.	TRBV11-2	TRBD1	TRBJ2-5	CASSLEPGGTETQYF	TGTGCCAGCAGCTTAGAGCCAGGGGGAACAGAGACCCAGTACTTC
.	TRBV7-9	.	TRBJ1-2	CASSLDTFYYGYTF	TGTGCCAGCAGCTTAGACACCTTTTACTATGGCTACACCTTC
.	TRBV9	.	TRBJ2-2	CASSHSATLRPGELFF	TGTGCCAGCAGTCATTCTGCTACCCTTCGGCCCGGGGAGCTGTTTTTT
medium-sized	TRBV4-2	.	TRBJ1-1	CASSQEMGYTEAFF	TGTGCCAGCAGCCAAGAGATGGGCTACACTGAAGCTTTCTTT
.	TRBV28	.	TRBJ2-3	CASSFERVTDTQYF	TGTGCCAGCAGTTTCGAGCGGGTCACAGATACGCAGTATTTT
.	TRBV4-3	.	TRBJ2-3	CASSPGRGSTDTQYF	TGCGCCAGCAGCCCCGGGCGGGGAAGCACAGATACGCAGTATTTT
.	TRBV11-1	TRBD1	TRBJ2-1	CASSLVDRGNEQFF	TGTGCCAGCAGCTTAGTAGACAGGGGCAATGAGCAGTTCTTC
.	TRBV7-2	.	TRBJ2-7	CASSLVDGSYEQYF	TGTGCCAGCAGCTTAGTTGACGGATCCTACGAGCAGTACTTC
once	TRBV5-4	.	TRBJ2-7	CASSGGTYEQYF	TGTGCCAGCAGTGGAGGAACCTACGAGCAGTACTTC
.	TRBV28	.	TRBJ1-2	CASSLWGALNYGYTF	TGTGCCAGCAGTTTATGGGGGGCTCTTAACTATGGCTACACCTTC
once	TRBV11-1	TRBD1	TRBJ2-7	CASSPGQVYEQYF	TGTGCCAGCAGCCCGGGACAGGTCTACGAGCAGTACTTC
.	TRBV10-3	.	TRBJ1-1	CAISLGQTNTEAFF	TGTGCCATCAGTTTAGGACAGACGAACACTGAAGCTTTCTTT
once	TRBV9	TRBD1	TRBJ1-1	CASSVGSKGGGGAFF	TGTGCCAGCAGCGTAGGGTCAAAAGGGGGCGGCGGGGCTTTCTTT
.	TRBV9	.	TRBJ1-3	CASSGLASGNTIYF	TGTGCCAGCAGCGGACTTGCCTCTGGAAACACCATATATTTT
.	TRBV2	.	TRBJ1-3	CAAPDYSGNTIYF	TGTGCCGCCCCGGATTACTCTGGAAACACCATATATTTT
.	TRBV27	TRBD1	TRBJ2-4	CASRETGPNIQYF	TGTGCCAGCAGGGAGACAGGGCCCAACATTCAGTACTTC
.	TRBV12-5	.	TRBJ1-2	CASGLSGDGYTF	TGTGCTAGTGGTTTGTCGGGGGATGGCTACACCTTC
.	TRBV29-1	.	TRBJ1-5	CSVVGGSNQPQHF	TGCAGCGTTGTGGGCGGCAGCAATCAGCCCCAGCATTTT
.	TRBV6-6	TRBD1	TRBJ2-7	CASSYTHRDREFEQYF	TGTGCCAGCAGTTACACTCACCGGGACAGGGAGTTTGAGCAGTACTTC
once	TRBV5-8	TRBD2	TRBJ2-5	CASSSMYPSTGTSGKETQYF	TGTGCCAGCAGCTCCATGTACCCCTCGACCGGGACTAGCGGGAAAGAGACCCAGTACTTC
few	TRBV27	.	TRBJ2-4	CASSLLGAKNIQYF	TGTGCCAGCAGTTTATTGGGGGCCAAAAACATTCAGTACTTC
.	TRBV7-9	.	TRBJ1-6	CASSGSPGGRSPLHF	TGTGCCAGCAGCGGATCCCCCGGGGGCCGGTCACCCCTCCACTTT
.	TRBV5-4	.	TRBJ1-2	CASSLGGAPDYGYTF	TGTGCCAGCAGCTTGGGTGGGGCCCCAGACTATGGCTACACCTTC
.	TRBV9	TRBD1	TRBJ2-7	CASSPTGGNYEQYF	TGTGCCAGCAGCCCGACAGGGGGAAACTACGAGCAGTACTTC
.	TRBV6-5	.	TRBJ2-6	CASSPGSNVLTF	TGTGCCAGCAGTCCAGGGTCAAACGTCCTGACTTTC
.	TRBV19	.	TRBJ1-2	CATGGGIWSGYTF	TGTGCCACTGGAGGGGGGATCTGGAGCGGCTACACCTTC
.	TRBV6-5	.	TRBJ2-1	CASSYGGTTYNEQFF	TGTGCCAGCAGTTACGGTGGGACAACTTACAATGAGCAGTTCTTC
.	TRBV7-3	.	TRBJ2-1	CASSLGNNEQFF	TGTGCCAGCAGCTTGGGTAACAATGAGCAGTTCTTC
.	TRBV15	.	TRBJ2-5	CATSRPNPRSEQYF	TGTGCCACCAGCAGGCCAAATCCGCGCTCAGAGCAGTACTTC
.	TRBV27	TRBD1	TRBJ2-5	CASSLRLDRGQKTQYF	TGTGCCAGCAGTTTACGATTAGACAGGGGGCAAAAGACCCAGTACTTC
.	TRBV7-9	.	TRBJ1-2	CASSLGSSEYGYTF	TGTGCCAGCAGCTTAGGGTCCTCGGAGTATGGCTACACCTTC
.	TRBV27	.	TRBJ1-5	CASSNSNQPQHF	TGTGCCAGCTCGAATAGCAATCAGCCCCAGCATTTT
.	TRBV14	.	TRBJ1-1	CASSQDLSLGAFF	TGTGCCAGCAGCCAAGACTTATCCTTGGGTGCTTTCTTT
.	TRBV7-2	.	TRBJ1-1	CASSLVSPAEAFF	TGTGCCAGCAGCTTAGTGTCCCCGGCTGAAGCTTTCTTT
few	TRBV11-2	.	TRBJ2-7	CASSEENGGFYEQYF	TGTGCCAGCAGCGAGGAGAATGGGGGATTTTACGAGCAGTACTTC
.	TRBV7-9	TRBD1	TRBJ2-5	CASSLAGRGRDETQYF	TGTGCCAGCAGCTTAGCAGGCAGGGGGCGAGATGAGACCCAGTACTTC
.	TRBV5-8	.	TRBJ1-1	CASSLEMNTEAFF	TGTGCCAGCAGCCTAGAAATGAACACTGAAGCTTTCTTT
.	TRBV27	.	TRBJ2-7	CASSSHLLYEQYF	TGTGCCAGCAGTTCCCACCTCTTATACGAGCAGTACTTC
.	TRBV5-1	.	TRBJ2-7	CASSPRIQGIGSYEQYF	TGCGCCAGCAGCCCCCGGATTCAGGGGATAGGCTCCTACGAGCAGTACTTC
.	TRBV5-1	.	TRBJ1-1	CASSFRGFGEAFF	TGCGCCAGCAGCTTTCGCGGGTTTGGGGAAGCTTTCTTT
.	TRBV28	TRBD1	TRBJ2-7	CASFRDRSYEQYF	TGTGCCAGCTTCCGGGACAGGTCCTACGAGCAGTACTTC
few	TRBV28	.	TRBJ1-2	CASSRRLDRFNYGYTF	TGTGCCAGCAGCCGCCGTCTTGACAGGTTTAACTATGGCTACACCTTC
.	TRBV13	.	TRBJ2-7	CASSPRDLLFTTNEQYF	TGTGCCAGCAGCCCCCGGGACCTCCTGTTCACTACGAACGAGCAGTACTTC
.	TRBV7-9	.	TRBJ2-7	CASSFSSTYEQYF	TGTGCCAGCAGCTTTTCGAGTACCTACGAGCAGTACTTC
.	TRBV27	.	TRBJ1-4	CASSTPTQGGNEKLFF	TGTGCCAGCAGTACTCCTACCCAGGGAGGGAATGAAAAACTGTTTTTT